Shown below are 7 T cell receptor beta chains from a single sample sequenced in a study of cytomegalovirus exposure and HLA in healthy donors. Primers for the PCR totalled 60 Vbeta and 13 Jbeta. Profiling relied on immunoSEQ multiplex PCR, and the TCRdb table lists in-frame clones only, not all of them. The data show roughly 87,000 clones, about four fifths seen once. Sequences were obtained from PBMCs. Receptor source: a woman aged 40 to 50 in good health and CMV-seropositive.

The V call is TRBV29-1, the J call TRBJ1-1, with 8 bases lining up with TRBD1. The CDR3 covers 12 residues. The V gene end was trimmed by 7 bases and the J gene end by 3 bases; junction bases not matched to a gene: 4. CDR1 SQVTM and CDR2 ANQGSEA come from the germline V gene. The CDR3 nucleotides read TGCAGCGCAGGACAGGGCTACACTGAAGCTTTCTTT. Translated, it gives CSAGQGYTEAFF.

V and J are TRBV5-1 and TRBJ1-1; unclear D gene. The CDR3 is 14 residues long. Germline V lookup: CDR1 SGHRS, CDR2 YFSETQ. V shed 0 bases and J shed 0 bases, with 6 bases lying between them. This chain's CDR3 is CASSLDNLNTEAFF. DNA for the CDR3: TGCGCCAGCAGCTTGGACAACCTGAACACTGAAGCTTTCTTT.

The chain combines TRBV18 with TRBJ2-7; TRBD2 might be the D (6 bases). Trimming took 2 bases from V and 2 from J, leaving 10 bases between them. The CDR3 is 14 residues long. Germline V lookup: CDR1 KGHSH, CDR2 LQKENI. The CDR3 bases are TGTGCCAGCTCACCATTTGGGGAGGCCTACGAGCAGTACTTC. Translated: CASSPFGEAYEQYF.

The chain has TRBV7-6 and TRBJ2-3; D is perhaps TRBD1 (5 bases). This CDR3 contains 15 residues. Trimming took off 4 bases at V and 2 bases at J, with 13 bases between the two ends. Germline CDR1 is SGHVS and CDR2 is FNYEAQ. The CDR3 here is CASSSFSRDTDTQYF. The DNA for the CDR3 is TGTGCCAGCAGCTCCTTTTCCAGGGACACAGATACGCAGTATTTT.

This clone is a singleton in its sample. The chain links TRBV6-5 to TRBJ1-2; weak D call: TRBD1 (5 bases). CDR3 size: 15 residues. Trimming left V 5 bases short and J 4 bases short, with 17 bases between. CDR1 is MNHEY and CDR2 is SVGAGI in the germline V gene. The CDR3 bases are TGTGCCAGCAGTGCGGGACCCCAATCGGGCTATGGCTACACCTTC. It encodes CASSAGPQSGYGYTF.

J is TRBJ1-2 and V is TRBV28; 8 bases match TRBD1. The CDR3 is made up of 13 amino acids. Looked up from germline, CDR1 is MDHEN and CDR2 is SYDVKM. Trimming removed 5 bases from V and 7 bases from J; junction bases left unmatched: 6. DNA for the CDR3: TGTGCCAGCAGTCCCCCACAGGGGGGTGGCTACACCTTC. Translated: CASSPPQGGGYTF.

The chain uses TRBV20-1 and TRBJ2-7; possible D gene TRBD1, 6 bases. V was shortened by 3 bases and J by 9 bases, with 12 bases between the two germline ends. The CDR3 contains 11 residues. Germline CDR1 and CDR2: DFQATT and SNEGSKA (reference sequence). CDR3 protein: CSARYDRSQYF. The CDR3 bases are TGCAGTGCTAGGTACGACAGGTCGCAGTACTTC.